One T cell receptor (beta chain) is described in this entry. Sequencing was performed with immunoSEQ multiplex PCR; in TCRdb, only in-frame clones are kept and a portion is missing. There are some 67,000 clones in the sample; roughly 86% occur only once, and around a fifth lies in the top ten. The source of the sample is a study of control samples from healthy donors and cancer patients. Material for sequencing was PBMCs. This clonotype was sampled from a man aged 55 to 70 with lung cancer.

The CDR3 protein is CASSSFSGGAGETQYF. The CDR3 DNA sequence: TGTGCCAGCTCATCCTTCTCTGGGGGCGCGGGGGAGACCCAGTACTTC. V is TRBV18 and J is TRBJ2-5, with D perhaps given as TRBD1 or TRBD2 (6 bases each). CDR3 size: 16 residues. Germline CDR1 KGHSH, CDR2 LQKENI. Deletions cut 5 bases from V and 5 bases from J, with 21 bases between.